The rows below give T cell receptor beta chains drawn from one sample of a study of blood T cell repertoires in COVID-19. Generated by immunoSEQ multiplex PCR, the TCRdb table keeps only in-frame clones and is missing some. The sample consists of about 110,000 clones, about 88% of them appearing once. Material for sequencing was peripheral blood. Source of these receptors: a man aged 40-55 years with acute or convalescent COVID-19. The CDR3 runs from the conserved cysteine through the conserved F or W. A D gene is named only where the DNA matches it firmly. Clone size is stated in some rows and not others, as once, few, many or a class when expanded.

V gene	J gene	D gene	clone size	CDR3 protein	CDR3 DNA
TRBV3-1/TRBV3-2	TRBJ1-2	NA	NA	CASSQDGAASSYGYTF	TGTGCCAGCAGCCAAGATGGGGCAGCTAGTTCCTATGGCTACACCTTC
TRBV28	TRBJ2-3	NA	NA	CASSFPGWDTQYF	TGTGCCAGCAGTTTCCCAGGGTGGGATACGCAGTATTTT
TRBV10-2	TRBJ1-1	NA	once	CASSVTGTEAFF	TGCGCCAGCAGTGTCACGGGCACTGAAGCTTTCTTT
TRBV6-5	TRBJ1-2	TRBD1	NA	CASRLSRGHGYTF	TGTGCCAGCAGATTAAGCAGGGGGCACGGCTACACCTTC
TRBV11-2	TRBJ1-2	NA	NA	CASSLNQGRGGYTF	TGTGCCAGCAGCTTAAATCAGGGGCGCGGGGGCTACACCTTC
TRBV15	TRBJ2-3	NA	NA	CATSRGQESTDTQYF	TGTGCCACCAGCAGAGGACAGGAAAGCACAGATACGCAGTATTTT
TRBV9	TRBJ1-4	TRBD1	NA	CASSVGQGSEKLFF	TGTGCCAGCAGCGTAGGACAGGGGAGCGAAAAACTGTTTTTT
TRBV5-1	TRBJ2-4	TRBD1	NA	CASSLDAYRGAKNIQYF	TGCGCCAGCAGCTTGGACGCATACAGGGGTGCCAAAAACATTCAGTACTTC
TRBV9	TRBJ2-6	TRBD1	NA	CASSATGANSGANVLTF	TGTGCCAGCAGCGCGACAGGGGCGAACTCTGGGGCCAACGTCCTGACTTTC
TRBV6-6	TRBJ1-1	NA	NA	CASSYRQGTEAFF	TGTGCCAGCAGTTACCGGCAGGGAACTGAAGCTTTCTTT
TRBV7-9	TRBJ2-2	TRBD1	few	CASSSDRAVRELFF	TGTGCCAGCAGCTCGGACAGGGCTGTCCGGGAGCTGTTTTTT
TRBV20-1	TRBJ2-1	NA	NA	CSADLVNEQFF	TGCAGTGCCGACTTGGTCAATGAGCAGTTCTTC
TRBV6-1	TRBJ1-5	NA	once	CASSEVIGRGQPQHF	TGTGCCAGCAGTGAAGTTATCGGGAGGGGTCAGCCCCAGCATTTT
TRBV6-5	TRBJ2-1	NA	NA	CASSTFARDNEQFF	TGTGCCAGCAGTACCTTCGCTCGCGACAATGAGCAGTTCTTC
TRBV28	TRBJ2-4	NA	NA	CASSFPPSAGAKNIQYF	TGTGCCAGCAGTTTCCCTCCCTCGGCCGGGGCCAAAAACATTCAGTACTTC
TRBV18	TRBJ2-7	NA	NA	CASSPPGQYEQYF	TGTGCCAGCTCACCACCGGGGCAGTACGAGCAGTACTTC
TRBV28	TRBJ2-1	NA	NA	CASSLYDLSSYNEQFF	TGTGCCAGCAGTTTATATGACTTGAGCTCCTACAATGAGCAGTTCTTC
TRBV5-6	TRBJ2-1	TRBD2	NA	CASSLGLGYNEQFF	TGTGCCAGCAGCTTAGGACTAGGGTACAATGAGCAGTTCTTC
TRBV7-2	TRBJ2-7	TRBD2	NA	CASSYGGDGTYEQYF	TGTGCCAGCAGCTATGGGGGGGACGGGACCTACGAGCAGTACTTC
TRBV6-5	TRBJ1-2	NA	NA	CASSYDRNYGYTF	TGTGCCAGCAGCTACGACAGAAACTATGGCTACACCTTC
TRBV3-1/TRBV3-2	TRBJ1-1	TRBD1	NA	CASSLGTGGTEAFF	TGTGCCAGCAGCCTGGGGACAGGGGGAACTGAAGCTTTCTTT
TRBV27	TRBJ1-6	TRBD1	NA	CASSFLPGQGAYNSPLHF	TGTGCCAGCAGCTTCCTCCCGGGACAGGGGGCTTATAATTCACCCCTCCACTTT
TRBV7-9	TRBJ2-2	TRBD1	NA	CASRWTGGSGELFF	TGTGCCAGCAGATGGACAGGGGGCTCCGGGGAGCTGTTTTTT
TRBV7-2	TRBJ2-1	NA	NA	CASSQRLGGANEQFF	TGTGCCAGCAGCCAGAGGTTGGGGGGGGCGAATGAGCAGTTCTTC
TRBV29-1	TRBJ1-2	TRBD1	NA	CSVAQGGHYGYTF	TGCAGCGTAGCACAGGGGGGTCACTATGGCTACACCTTC
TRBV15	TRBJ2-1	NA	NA	CATSRVGALSYNEQFF	TGTGCCACCAGCAGAGTGGGGGCCCTGAGCTACAATGAGCAGTTCTTC
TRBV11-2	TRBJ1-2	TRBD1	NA	CASSPTTGGIMGYTF	TGTGCCAGCAGCCCGACTACAGGGGGGATTATGGGCTACACCTTC
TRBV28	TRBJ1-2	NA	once	CASSLGRLTF	TGTGCCAGCAGTTTGGGCCGTCTGACCTTC
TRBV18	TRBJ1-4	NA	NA	CASSPWAPNGEKLFF	TGTGCCAGCTCACCATGGGCGCCGAATGGTGAAAAACTGTTTTTT
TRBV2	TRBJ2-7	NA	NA	CASSAGAPYEQYF	TGTGCCAGCAGCGCAGGGGCCCCATACGAGCAGTACTTC
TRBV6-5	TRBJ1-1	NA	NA	CASSFADISVAEAFF	TGTGCCAGCAGTTTCGCGGACATTTCAGTTGCTGAAGCTTTCTTT
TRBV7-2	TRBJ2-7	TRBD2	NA	CASSLATSGGNFEQYF	TGTGCCAGCAGCTTAGCAACTAGCGGGGGGAATTTCGAGCAGTACTTC
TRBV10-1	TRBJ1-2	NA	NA	CASRVDRPASNYGYTF	TGCGCCAGCAGGGTAGACAGACCTGCCTCTAACTATGGCTACACCTTC
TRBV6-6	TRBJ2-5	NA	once	CASSFRGETQYF	TGTGCCAGCAGTTTCAGGGGAGAGACCCAGTACTTC
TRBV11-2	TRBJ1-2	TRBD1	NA	CASSRNTGQAPYTF	TGTGCCAGCAGCCGGAATACGGGACAGGCGCCCTACACCTTC
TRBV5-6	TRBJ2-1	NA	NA	CASSSGGGSSYNEQFF	TGTGCCAGCAGCTCCGGCGGGGGCAGCTCCTACAATGAGCAGTTCTTC
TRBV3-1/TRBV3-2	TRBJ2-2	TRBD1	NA	CASSLPRGQTFNTGELFF	TGTGCCAGCAGCCTCCCTAGGGGGCAAACCTTTAACACCGGGGAGCTGTTTTTT
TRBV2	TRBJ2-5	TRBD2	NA	CASSEPSGRKETQYF	TGTGCCAGCAGTGAACCTAGCGGGCGGAAAGAGACCCAGTACTTC
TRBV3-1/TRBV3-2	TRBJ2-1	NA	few	CASSQDAWAGDNEQFF	TGTGCCAGCAGCCAAGATGCCTGGGCGGGCGACAATGAGCAGTTCTTC
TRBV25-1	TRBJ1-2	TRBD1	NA	CASSEAGTGNYGYTF	TGTGCCAGCAGTGAAGCAGGGACAGGGAACTATGGCTACACCTTC
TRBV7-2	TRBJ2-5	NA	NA	CASSTGLSQETQYF	TGTGCCAGCAGCACGGGACTCTCTCAGGAGACCCAGTACTTC
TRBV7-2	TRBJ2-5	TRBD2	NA	CASSLQPPRLAGGEQTQYF	TGTGCCAGCAGCTTACAGCCCCCTCGACTAGCGGGGGGGGAACAGACCCAGTACTTC
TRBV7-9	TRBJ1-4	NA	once	CASSLGGGATNEKLFF	TGTGCCAGCAGCTTAGGCGGCGGAGCAACTAATGAAAAACTGTTTTTT
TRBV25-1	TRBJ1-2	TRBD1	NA	CAIMDRTYGYTF	TGTGCCATCATGGACAGGACCTATGGCTACACCTTC
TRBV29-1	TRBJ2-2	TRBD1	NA	CSANQGVNTGELFF	TGCAGCGCCAACCAGGGGGTTAACACCGGGGAGCTGTTTTTT
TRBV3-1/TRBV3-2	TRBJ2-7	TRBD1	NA	CASGQGGEQYF	TGTGCCAGCGGACAGGGGGGCGAGCAGTACTTC
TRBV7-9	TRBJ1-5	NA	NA	CASSQDSASNQPQHF	TGTGCCAGCAGCCAGGACAGTGCCAGCAATCAGCCCCAGCATTTT
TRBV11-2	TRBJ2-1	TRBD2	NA	CASSPRGERSYNEQFF	TGTGCCAGCAGCCCCCGGGGGGAGCGATCCTACAATGAGCAGTTCTTC
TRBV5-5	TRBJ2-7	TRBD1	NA	CASTGTARNVQYF	TGTGCCAGCACTGGGACAGCCCGTAATGTGCAGTACTTC
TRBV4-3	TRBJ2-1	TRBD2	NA	CASSQASGGGYNEQFF	TGCGCCAGCAGCCAAGCTAGTGGGGGGGGATACAATGAGCAGTTCTTC
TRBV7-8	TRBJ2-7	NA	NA	CASSLDREREQYF	TGTGCCAGCAGCTTAGACAGGGAGCGCGAGCAGTACTTC